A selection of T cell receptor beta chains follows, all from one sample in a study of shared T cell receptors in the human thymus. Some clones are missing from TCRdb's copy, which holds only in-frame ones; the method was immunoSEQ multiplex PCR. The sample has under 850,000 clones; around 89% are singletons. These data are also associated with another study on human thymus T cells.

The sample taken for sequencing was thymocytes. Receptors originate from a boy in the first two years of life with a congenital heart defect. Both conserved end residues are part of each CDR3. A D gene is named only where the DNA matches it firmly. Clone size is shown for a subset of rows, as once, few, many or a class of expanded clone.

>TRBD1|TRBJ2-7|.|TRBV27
CASSFKSGRGHYEQYF
TGTGCCAGCAGTTTCAAGTCGGGCAGGGGGCATTACGAGCAGTACTTC
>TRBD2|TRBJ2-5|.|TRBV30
CAWRVLAGGPETQYF
TGTGCCTGGAGGGTCCTAGCGGGAGGGCCTGAGACCCAGTACTTC
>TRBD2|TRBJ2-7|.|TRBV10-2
CASRGLAIPPSSYEQYF
TGCGCCAGCAGGGGACTAGCGATTCCACCCAGCTCCTACGAGCAGTACTTC
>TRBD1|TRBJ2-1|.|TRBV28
CASSLDRVQEQFF
TGTGCCAGCAGTTTAGACAGGGTACAGGAGCAGTTCTTC
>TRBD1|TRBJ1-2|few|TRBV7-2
CASSSTGGGGYTF
TGTGCCAGCAGCTCGACAGGGGGAGGGGGCTACACCTTC
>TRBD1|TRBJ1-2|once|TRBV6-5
CASRGTPGTGYGYTF
TGTGCCAGCAGGGGAACTCCCGGGACAGGTTATGGCTACACCTTC
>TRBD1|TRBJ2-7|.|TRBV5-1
CASSLAGTGAYEQYF
TGCGCCAGCAGCTTGGCTGGGACAGGTGCCTACGAGCAGTACTTC
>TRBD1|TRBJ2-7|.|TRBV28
CASSQGQGAYEQYF
TGTGCCAGCAGTCAGGGACAGGGGGCGTACGAGCAGTACTTC
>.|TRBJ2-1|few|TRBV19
CASSMVGGDNEQFF
TGTGCCAGTAGTATGGTGGGAGGAGACAATGAGCAGTTCTTC
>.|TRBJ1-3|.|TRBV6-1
CASSGNREFSGNTIYF
TGTGCCAGCAGTGGCAACAGGGAGTTCTCTGGAAACACCATATATTTT
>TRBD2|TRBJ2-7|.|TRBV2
CASINEAGGPSFSYEQYF
TGTGCCAGCATCAACGAGGCGGGAGGGCCCTCATTTTCCTACGAGCAGTACTTC
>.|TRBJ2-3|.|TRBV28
CAIRRGTDTQYF
TGTGCCATCCGGCGGGGCACAGATACGCAGTATTTT
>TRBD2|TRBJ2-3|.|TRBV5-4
CASSPAPSGFPSTDTQYF
TGTGCCAGCAGCCCTGCGCCTAGCGGATTCCCTAGCACAGATACGCAGTATTTT
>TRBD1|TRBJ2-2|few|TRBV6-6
CASSYPNLDRAGELFF
TGTGCCAGCAGTTACCCGAACCTTGACAGGGCAGGGGAGCTGTTTTTT
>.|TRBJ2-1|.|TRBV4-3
CASSQDPAEVNEQFF
TGCGCCAGCAGCCAAGACCCCGCGGAGGTCAATGAGCAGTTCTTC
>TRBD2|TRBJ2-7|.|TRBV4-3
CASSQDKTSGSVGAYEQYF
TGCGCCAGCAGCCAGGATAAGACTAGCGGGAGTGTAGGAGCCTACGAGCAGTACTTC
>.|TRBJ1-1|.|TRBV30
CGGESVNTEAFF
TGCGGGGGGGAGTCGGTGAACACTGAAGCTTTCTTT
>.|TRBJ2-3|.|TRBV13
CASSSGRGIDTQYF
TGTGCCAGCAGCTCCGGTCGAGGGATAGATACGCAGTATTTT
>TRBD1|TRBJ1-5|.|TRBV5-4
CASSLHQGAYSNQPQHF
TGTGCCAGCAGCTTGCATCAGGGGGCATATAGCAATCAGCCCCAGCATTTT
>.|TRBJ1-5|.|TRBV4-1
CASSQGPWQVDPYSNQPQHF
TGCGCCAGCAGCCAAGGACCTTGGCAGGTGGATCCCTATAGCAATCAGCCCCAGCATTTT
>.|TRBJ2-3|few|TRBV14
CASSQDGATQYF
TGTGCCAGCAGCCAAGATGGGGCTACGCAGTATTTT
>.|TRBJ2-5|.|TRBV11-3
CASSRSEGKETQYF
TGTGCCAGCAGCCGGAGTGAGGGAAAGGAGACCCAGTACTTC
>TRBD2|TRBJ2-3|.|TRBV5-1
CASSTGLAGVADTQYF
TGCGCCAGCAGCACGGGACTAGCGGGAGTGGCAGATACGCAGTATTTT
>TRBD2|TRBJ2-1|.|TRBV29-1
CSVAETRTSGSNEQFF
TGCAGCGTTGCGGAAACCCGTACTAGCGGGAGTAATGAGCAGTTCTTC